This entry lists 23 T cell receptor beta chains sequenced from one sample in a study of cytomegalovirus exposure and HLA in healthy donors. Repertoires were generated with immunoSEQ multiplex PCR, while TCRdb's copy carries only in-frame clones and drops some. Of about 130,000 clones in the sample, 85% to 90% were seen once. Source material: PBMCs. The source is a woman aged 25 to 39 in good health and CMV-seropositive.

J is TRBJ2-1 and V is TRBV4-1; TRBD1 matches at 11 bases. Germline values: CDR1 MGHRA, CDR2 YSYEKL. CDR3 length: 16 residues. V shed 3 bases and J 9 bases; nucleotides not matched to a gene: 10. Here the CDR3 DNA reads TGCGCCAGCAGCCACATACCGGGACAGGGGGGGACTGAGCAGTTCTTC. Translation gives CASSHIPGQGGTEQFF.

Written as DNA, the CDR3 is TGTGCCAGCTCACAGGACATCAAGGGGATCGAGCAGTACTTC. Amino acids: CASSQDIKGIEQYF. V usage is TRBV18 and J usage is TRBJ2-7, with D tentatively TRBD1 (5 bases). The CDR3 extends over 14 amino acids. V was trimmed by 4 bases and J by 6 bases, leaving 16 bases between them. CDR1 and CDR2 (germline): KGHSH, LQKENI.

V is TRBV5-1 and J is TRBJ1-5; no definite D call. The CDR3 has 14 residues. Germline CDR1 and CDR2: SGHRS and YFSETQ. V lost 0 bases, J lost 3 bases, and 7 bases lay in between. The CDR3 loop is CASSLGSLNQPQHF. CDR3 DNA: TGCGCCAGCAGCTTGGGAAGCCTCAATCAGCCCCAGCATTTT.

The chain uses TRBV6-5 and TRBJ2-3, with D maybe TRBD2 (6 bases). Per germline, CDR1 MNHEY and CDR2 SVGAGI. V lost 0 bases to trimming and J lost 4 bases, with 11 bases between them. This CDR3 comprises 15 residues. CDR3: CASSYSTGVPDTQYF. DNA of the CDR3: TGTGCCAGCAGTTACTCTACGGGAGTTCCAGATACGCAGTATTTT.

The chain combines TRBV6-5 with TRBJ2-5, with D perhaps matching TRBD1 (6 bases). CDR1 and CDR2 (germline): MNHEY, SVGAGI. This CDR3 region has 14 residues. V was cut by 2 bases and J by 2 bases, with 9 bases left in between. The CDR3 here is CASSYTDRQETQYF. In DNA, the CDR3 is TGTGCCAGCAGTTACACGGACAGACAAGAGACCCAGTACTTC.

This clone was detected only once. V and J are TRBV28 and TRBJ2-7; TRBD1 matches 7 bases. In germline, CDR1 is MDHEN, CDR2 SYDVKM. The CDR3 runs to 13 residues. J gave up 7 bases and V 7 bases, and 10 bases lay outside the gene matches. In nucleotides, the CDR3 is TGTGCCAGCACTAATCGACAGGGCGGAGAGCAGTACTTC. This encodes CASTNRQGGEQYF. The whole variable domain, filled in from reference TRBV28 and TRBJ2-7, reads DVKVTQSSRYLVKRTGEKVFLECVQDMDHENMFWYRQDPGLGLRLIYFSYDVKMKEKGDIPEGYSVSREKKERFSLILESASTNQTSMYLCASTNRQGGEQYFGPGTRLTVT.

The rearrangement links TRBV6-1 to TRBJ2-4, with unresolved D. V dropped 4 bases and J dropped 2 bases, with 6 bases sitting between them. There are 13 residues in the CDR3. The germline gives CDR1 MNHNS, CDR2 SASEGT. The CDR3 protein is CASSAQTKNIQYF. For the CDR3, the DNA is TGTGCCAGCAGTGCCCAGACCAAAAACATTCAGTACTTC.

Only a few counts were recorded for this clone. The chain is built from TRBV11-2 and TRBJ2-7; 7 bases agree with TRBD1. CDR1 and CDR2 (germline): SGHAT, FQNNGV. V gave up 3 bases and J gave up 2 bases; unmatched junction bases: 1. This CDR3 region has 13 residues. This chain's CDR3 is CASSFTGAYEQYF. The CDR3 DNA reads TGTGCCAGCAGCTTTACAGGGGCCTACGAGCAGTACTTC.

The gene calls are TRBV14 and TRBJ2-6; the D gene is possibly TRBD1 (5 bases). V gave up 4 bases and J gave up 3 bases, with 13 bases separating them. The CDR3 is 16 amino acids. From germline, CDR1 is SGHDN and CDR2 FVKESK. CDR3 in amino acids: CASSLPGFSGANVLTF. The CDR3 region has the DNA TGTGCCAGCAGCCTCCCAGGGTTCAGTGGGGCCAACGTCCTGACTTTC.

This sequence joins TRBV28 and TRBJ2-7; the match to TRBD1 covers 11 bases. The length of the CDR3 is 12 residues. CDR1 is MDHEN and CDR2 is SYDVKM in the germline V gene. Trimming cost V 11 bases and J 4 bases; bases outside gene matches: 4. The CDR3 nucleotides are TGTGCCTCCCGGGACAGGGGGTACGAGCAGTACTTC. Translated: CASRDRGYEQYF.

This chain links TRBV10-3 with TRBJ2-7; 9 bases are a match to TRBD1. V lost 6 bases to trimming and J lost 4 bases; unmatched junction nucleotides: 10. This CDR3 has 15 residues. Germline-derived CDR1 and CDR2 are ENHRY and SYGVKD. CDR3 DNA: TGTGCCATCAGCAATCCGCCGGGACAGGGTTACGAGCAGTACTTC. Translation: CAISNPPGQGYEQYF.

This clone was observed a single time. V is TRBV15 and J is TRBJ2-6; D is possibly TRBD2 (5 bases). CDR1 and CDR2 from the germline V gene are LNHNV and YYDKDF (reference sequence). This CDR3 has 17 amino acids. V was cut by 1 base and J by 0 bases, with 10 bases left in between. The CDR3 region has the DNA TGTGCCACCAGCAGAGGCTATGACTACTCTGGGGCCAACGTCCTGACTTTC. Translated, it gives CATSRGYDYSGANVLTF.

There are a few counts of this clone. The identical CDR3 is also encoded by other nucleotide sequences in the sample. V usage is TRBV11-2 and J usage is TRBJ1-1; D not certain. Trimming removed 3 bases from V and 2 bases from J, with 7 bases in between. This CDR3 is 13 amino acids long. The germline V gene encodes CDR1 SGHAT and CDR2 FQNNGV. In nucleotides, the CDR3 is TGTGCCAGCAGCTTCCCGGGAAACACTGAAGCTTTCTTT. It yields the protein CASSFPGNTEAFF.

The chain links TRBV1 to TRBJ2-1; TRBD2 is taken as the D call from the table, unchecked against the DNA. TRBV1 is designated a pseudogene. The CDR3 totals 20 residues. This chain's CDR3 is CTSRRERKLAGALSYNEQFF. In nucleotides, the CDR3 is TGCACCAGCAGGCGCGAACGAAAACTAGCGGGGGCCCTCTCCTACAATGAGCAGTTCTTC.

The chain links TRBV5-1 to TRBJ2-3; the D is unclear. The CDR3 spans 17 residues. The V end was cut by 7 bases, the J end by 4 bases, with 25 bases between. Germline V lookup: CDR1 SGHRS, CDR2 YFSETQ. CDR3 sequence reads: CASDLFSSFGQADTQYF. Here the CDR3 DNA reads TGCGCCAGCGACCTTTTTTCGTCATTTGGCCAGGCAGATACGCAGTATTTT.

The chain links TRBV6-6 to TRBJ2-5; 11 positions agree with TRBD1. Unmatched junction bases numbered 4, after V lost 6 bases and J lost 4 bases. CDR1 is MNHNY and CDR2 is SVGAGI in the germline V gene (reference sequence). The CDR3 runs to 14 residues. CDR3 protein: CASRPGQGAETQYF. DNA for the CDR3: TGTGCCAGCAGACCAGGACAGGGGGCAGAGACCCAGTACTTC.

This clone was seen once. The chain has TRBV4-1 and TRBJ2-7; 8 nucleotides agree with TRBD1. V gave up 5 bases and J gave up 2 bases; unmatched junction bases: 5. CDR1 and CDR2 from the germline V gene are MGHRA and YSYEKL. This CDR3 contains 14 residues. This chain's CDR3 is CASSTRTGTYEQYF. Written as DNA, the CDR3 is TGCGCCAGCAGCACAAGGACAGGGACCTACGAGCAGTACTTC.

This sequence joins TRBV2 and TRBJ2-1, with 8 bases fitting TRBD2. Trimming at V came to 6 bases and at J to 7 bases, leaving 8 bases not matched to a gene. CDR3 length: 14 residues. Germline V gene lookup returns CDR1 SNHLY and CDR2 FYNNEI. The CDR3 is CASRGTSVRNEQFF. The CDR3 DNA follows: TGTGCCAGCAGGGGGACTAGTGTACGGAATGAGCAGTTCTTC.

This chain joins TRBV2 and TRBJ1-6; D is unclear. The V gene lost 4 bases and the J gene lost 0 bases, with 7 bases spanning the gap. The length of the CDR3 is 15 residues. Germline-derived CDR1 and CDR2 are SNHLY and FYNNEI. The CDR3 loop reads CASSAGSSYNSPLHF. As DNA, the CDR3 is TGTGCCAGCAGTGCTGGGAGCTCCTATAATTCACCCCTCCACTTT.

The chain couples TRBV29-1 to TRBJ2-5; TRBD2 agrees at 14 bases. Germline V lookup: CDR1 SQVTM, CDR2 ANQGSEA. The CDR3 contains 15 residues. Trimming removed 6 bases from V and 2 bases from J; junction bases left unmatched: 5. The CDR3 reads CSVPRLAGGQETQYF. The CDR3 region has the DNA TGCAGCGTCCCGAGACTAGCGGGAGGGCAAGAGACCCAGTACTTC. Complete variable domain (other parts from reference TRBV29-1 and TRBJ2-5): SAVISQKPSRDICQRGTSLTIQCQVDSQVTMMFWYRQQPGQSLTLIATANQGSEATYESGFVIDKFPISRPNLTFSTLTVSNMSPEDSSIYLCSVPRLAGGQETQYFGPGTRLLVL.

V and J are TRBV28 and TRBJ2-7; D might be TRBD1 (5 bases). Germline CDR1 and CDR2: MDHEN and SYDVKM. This CDR3 contains 12 residues. Trimming cost V 3 bases and J 4 bases, with 7 bases left between them. The chain's CDR3 is CASSFPGYEQYF. CDR3 bases: TGTGCCAGCAGTTTTCCAGGGTACGAGCAGTACTTC.

CDR3 in DNA: TGTGCCAGCACCGGGGGAGATGAGACCCAGTACTTC. Translation: CASTGGDETQYF. The chain couples TRBV2 to TRBJ2-5; D might be TRBD2 (6 bases). CDR1 is SNHLY, CDR2 FYNNEI, per germline. This CDR3 is 12 amino acids long. The V end lost 7 bases, the J end lost 5 bases, and 11 bases lay between the germline ends.

The V gene is TRBV6-1, the J gene TRBJ2-7; tentative D call: TRBD1 (6 bases). The CDR3 is 15 amino acids. Germline V gene lookup returns CDR1 MNHNS and CDR2 SASEGT. V lost 1 base to trimming and J lost 3 bases, with 13 bases between them. CDR3 in amino acids: CASSEVFRGFYEQYF. The CDR3 DNA sequence: TGTGCCAGCAGTGAAGTATTCAGGGGATTCTACGAGCAGTACTTC.